Below are 5 T cell receptor beta chains sequenced from a single sample in a study of blood T cell repertoires in COVID-19. This table comes from immunoSEQ multiplex PCR, and its TCRdb copy is limited to in-frame clones, with some not included. This repertoire shows fewer than 250,000 clones, about nine tenths found once; its top ten account for 2.6%. Sequenced sample: PBMCs or T cells enriched from blood (not recorded which). The receptor set was obtained from a woman aged 30 to 39 with acute COVID-19.

V usage is TRBV4-2 and J usage is TRBJ2-1; D call uncertain. Trimming removed 1 base from V and 3 bases from J, with 13 bases in between. This CDR3 has 16 amino acids. CDR1 is LGHNA, CDR2 YNFKEQ, per germline. CDR3 protein: CASSQGLALLYNEQFF. The CDR3 DNA is TGTGCCAGCAGCCAAGGACTGGCCCTCCTCTACAATGAGCAGTTCTTC.

This clone has only a few counts. The CDR3 spells CASSLYPGGSSYEQYF. The CDR3 DNA reads TGCGCCAGCAGCCTCTACCCGGGGGGGAGCTCCTACGAGCAGTACTTC. The chain joins TRBV4-1 to TRBJ2-7, with TRBD2 matching over 8 bases. Germline CDR1 and CDR2: MGHRA and YSYEKL. V lost 4 bases to trimming and J lost 0 bases; unmatched junction nucleotides: 8. The CDR3 runs 16 residues.

CDR3 amino acids: CASSRQNTEAFF. The DNA of the CDR3 is TGTGCCAGCAGCAGACAGAACACTGAAGCTTTCTTT. The chain joins TRBV11-1 to TRBJ1-1, with D hard to call. The ends were cut back, 5 bases at V and 1 base at J, with 5 bases in the middle. This CDR3 spans 12 amino acids. Germline CDR1 reads SGHAT; CDR2 reads FQDESV (reference sequence).

This clone is a singleton in its sample. The chain couples TRBV13 to TRBJ1-3; tentatively, D is TRBD1 (6 bases). The CDR3 is 15 amino acids. Trimming removed 9 bases from V and 4 bases from J, with 19 bases in between. Germline loops: CDR1 PRHDT, CDR2 FYEKMQ (reference sequence). CDR3: CASHQGNLGGNTIYF. CDR3 sequence (DNA): TGTGCCAGTCACCAGGGGAATTTAGGCGGAAACACCATATATTTT. Full variable domain (missing parts from reference TRBV13 and TRBJ1-3): AAGVIQSPRHLIKEKRETATLKCYPIPRHDTVYWYQQGPGQDPQFLISFYEKMQSDKGSIPDRFSAQQFSDYHSELNMSSLELGDSALYFCASHQGNLGGNTIYFGEGSWLTVV.

The chain carries TRBV10-3 and TRBJ1-4; 10 positions match TRBD1. J lost 8 bases, V lost 2 bases, and 8 bases had no gene match. The CDR3 has 16 residues. Germline V gene data show CDR1 as ENHRY and CDR2 as SYGVKD. Written as DNA, the CDR3 is TGTGCCATCAGTGAGGAACGGGACAGGGGTAGCGAAAAACTGTTTTTT. Amino acid sequence: CAISEERDRGSEKLFF.